The subject of this entry is one T cell receptor (beta chain). Its antigen has not been determined. The junction departs from the called germline gene at one end, perhaps through a read error. This entry is derived from a study of tumor-infiltrating lymphocytes in primary liver carcinoma listed by TCRdb under 2017. Study-wide context: Roughly five patients with histopathologically diagnosed primary liver carcinoma underwent surgical resection in China between late 2015 and 2016. Of the five patients (three men and two women, aged 30 to 69 years), four had hepatocellular carcinoma and one had combined HCC and intrahepatic cholangiocarcinoma. The study combined TCRbeta repertoire sequencing, expression microarrays and whole-exome sequencing across five regions of each liver tumor, with adjacent normal tissue and blood. A total of roughly 35 specimens from 5 patients underwent TCRbeta repertoire sequencing, comprising around 25 tumor regions, 5 adjacent noncancerous liver tissues and 5 peripheral blood samples. Each sample produced about 3.65 to 7.5 million productive TCRbeta reads, and read depth showed no significant difference between tissue types. The tumors of the five patients were staged as T1-T3 N0M0, with maximum diameters ranging from about 4.2 to 11 cm. Reproducibility between technical replicate repertoires was high, with correlation coefficients above 0.98 and mean shared-clone rates about 0.9. The paper as a whole reports these results and caveats: Consistent with antigen-driven expansion, pairs of tumor regions showed higher repertoire overlap (mean roughly 35%) than either tumor-adjacent pairs (about 17%) or tumor-blood pairs (roughly 15%). Because only the TCR beta chain was sequenced and unpaired alpha chains were not captured, true repertoire diversity is likely underestimated. Since the samples were bulk and unsorted, there was no way to compare CD4+ and CD8+ T cell repertoires. The top 250 clones accounted for a significantly greater share of the repertoire in tumors than in blood (p = 0.039). With just a few patients in the study, the authors point out that the findings should be validated in a larger study.

Starting from 500 to 600 ng total RNA, TCRbeta-specific cDNA was produced by reverse transcription with a constant-region primer and ProtoScript II reverse transcriptase. Construction of the TCRbeta libraries relied on three nested rounds of multiplex PCR, following a slightly modified ARM-PCR procedure. Multiplex TRBV1-TRBV30 forward primers and a Cbeta reverse primer were used in the first two PCR rounds, each of which was run for roughly 9 cycles. Sample barcodes and Illumina adapters were attached in a final 25-cycle PCR using Deep VentR polymerase. Before sequencing, amplicons of 200-500 bp were purified from gel using a QIAquick gel extraction kit. The TCRbeta amplicons were sequenced with 250-bp paired-end reads on an Illumina HiSeq 2500. From the authors' description of their analysis: Reads were quality-trimmed with Trimmomatic v0.33, and paired reads were merged with FLASH v1.2.11 to recover full CDR3 sequences. V, D and J germline segments were assigned to the rearranged TCRbeta sequences by MiGEC v1.2.1b. VDJtools v1.0.0 computed clonotype statistics and Shannon-Wiener diversity indices. Except for diversity analysis, only the 250 most abundant clonotypes of each sample were used in subsequent analyses to reduce sampling bias. The raw public reads went through TCRdb reprocessing: fastp at Q25, MiXCR clone calling, in-frame beta chains kept. Each CDR3 protein appears once, grouped with its most common genes and DNA. The V and J calls reflect TCRdb's pipeline rather than the authors' work. Counted in this sample were 200,000 or so distinct CDR3 sequences; 65% of them appeared once. Roughly 6.4% of the sample rests with the top ten.

CDR1 and CDR2, looked up from the germline V gene, are SQVTM and ANQGSEA. Inclusive of the bounding cysteine and phenylalanine, the CDR3 is 15 residues long. Only the CDR3 DNA is retained, 45 bases long and in frame from the first base. RNA from unsorted whole blood was extracted with TRIzol reagent, and germline DNA was obtained with the DNeasy Blood & Tissue kit. Chronic HBV infection was present in the patients, and the patients were treatment-naive at sampling. Around 4 milliliters of peripheral blood were collected into K2EDTA tubes before surgery. This clonotype originated in a woman aged 55-70 years with primary liver carcinoma and hepatitis B virus infection. The chain is assembled from TRBV29-1 and TRBJ2-1; the D gene is perhaps TRBD2, on 6 matching bases. Input material: peripheral blood. The sequenced DNA: TGCATCGTTGATCCCGGGAGTAGGACCTACAATGGGCAGTTCTTC. This is translated as CIVDPGSRTYNGQFF.